The 29 T cell receptor beta chains below come from one sample, sequenced in a study of cytomegalovirus exposure and HLA in healthy donors (dated by TCRdb to 2016 to 2017). Libraries were made using the immunoSEQ multiplex PCR assay. A mixture of 60 forward primers for TCR Vbeta segments and 13 reverse primers for TCR Jbeta segments was used in the multiplex PCR. TCRdb re-hosts the immuneACCESS table, in-frame sequences only. Its copies lack some clones; in the studies checked, an unresolved V gene accounts for under half of them, and the cause for the rest is not known. This sample's table contains approximately 100,000 clones. The ten largest clones capture under 0.7% of the sample. Sequenced: PBMCs. These receptors all come from a man in his fifties in good health and CMV-seronegative.

CDR3: CASSSSGTSTDTQYF. The CDR3 bases are TGTGCCAGCAGCTCCTCCGGGACTAGCACAGATACGCAGTATTTT. The rearrangement joins TRBV7-3 to TRBJ2-3, with D possibly TRBD2 on 6 matching bases. The CDR3 consists of 15 residues. CDR1 is SGHTA and CDR2 is FQGTGA in the germline V gene. Trimming cost V 4 bases and J 0 bases, with 11 bases left between them.

In the case of this clone: Compared with germline, one end of the junction differs, possibly owing to a read error. V and J are TRBV18 and TRBJ2-1, with 10 positions matching TRBD2. Germline CDR1 and CDR2: KGHSH and LQKENI. This CDR3 comprises 17 residues. Here the CDR3 reads CASSPLEIAGGTNEQFF. The CDR3 coding sequence is TGTGCCAGCTCCCCACTAGAGATAGCGGGAGGTACCAATGAGCAGTTCTTC.

The chain recombines TRBV9 with TRBJ2-2; D unclear. The germline V gene encodes CDR1 SGDLS and CDR2 YYNGEE. The CDR3 runs to 17 residues. The ends were cut back, 5 bases at V and 3 bases at J, with 20 bases in the middle. This CDR3 is CASRPPTEYGDTGELFF. The CDR3 region has the DNA TGTGCCAGCAGACCTCCGACTGAGTATGGCGACACCGGGGAGCTGTTTTTT.

The genes are TRBV18 and TRBJ1-2; 7 nucleotides align to TRBD1. CDR3 length equals 13 residues. Germline V CDR1 and CDR2: KGHSH, LQKENI. V shed 4 bases and J 4 bases; nucleotides not matched to a gene: 3. The DNA of the CDR3 is TGTGCCAGCTCACAAGGGACAGCCTATGGCTACACCTTC. It translates to CASSQGTAYGYTF.

The genes are TRBV6-5 and TRBJ2-7; 7 bases are a match to TRBD1. This CDR3 comprises 15 residues. J lost 9 bases, V lost 0 bases, and 11 bases had no gene match. Germline CDR1 and CDR2: MNHEY and SVGAGI. For the CDR3, the DNA is TGTGCCAGCAGTTACTCCCGGGACAGCCCATTTTTGCAGTACTTC. Translation: CASSYSRDSPFLQYF.

This chain links TRBV19 with TRBJ2-5; D ambiguous. The CDR3 runs 13 residues. Germline V lookup: CDR1 LNHDA, CDR2 SQIVND (reference sequence). Deletions cut 6 bases from V and 3 bases from J, with 11 bases between. CDR3 amino acids: CASRGRSEETQYF. The CDR3, as DNA: TGTGCCAGTAGGGGCAGGTCTGAAGAGACCCAGTACTTC.

DNA of the CDR3: TGTGCCAGCGCCCAGGGGGGCCACGAGCAGTACTTC. It encodes CASAQGGHEQYF. The chain is built from TRBV11-1 and TRBJ2-7; D may be TRBD1 (7 bases). CDR1 and CDR2 (germline): SGHAT, FQDESV (reference sequence). The CDR3 runs to 12 residues. V was shortened by 8 bases and J by 5 bases, with 13 bases between the two germline ends.

The CDR3 region is CASSQDLSDTQYF. The CDR3, as DNA: TGTGCCAGCAGCCAAGATCTTTCAGATACGCAGTATTTT. This sequence joins TRBV14 and TRBJ2-3; D unclear. Trimming shortened V by 0 bases and J by 4 bases, and 5 bases separated the two germline ends. Per germline, CDR1 SGHDN and CDR2 FVKESK. The CDR3 consists of 13 residues.

This sequence joins TRBV7-2 and TRBJ1-1; TRBD1 might be the D (5 bases). The V end lost 2 bases, the J end lost 6 bases, and 19 bases lay between the germline ends. The germline V gene has CDR1 SGHTA and CDR2 FQGNSA. CDR3 length equals 16 residues. The CDR3 loop reads CASSLNSQGSFAEAFF. In nucleotides, the CDR3 is TGTGCCAGCAGCTTAAATTCTCAGGGAAGCTTCGCTGAAGCTTTCTTT.

This sequence joins TRBV19 and TRBJ1-2, with D unclear. V was shortened by 10 bases and J by 2 bases, with 17 bases between the two germline ends. CDR3 length: 14 residues. CDR1 is LNHDA, CDR2 SQIVND, per germline (reference sequence). This CDR3 reads CATCISGPNYGYTF. Here the CDR3 DNA reads TGTGCCACTTGCATCAGCGGTCCAAACTATGGCTACACCTTC.

The V call is TRBV18, the J call TRBJ2-5, with 7 bases aligning to TRBD1. This CDR3 has 14 amino acids. Germline trimming cut 3 bases from V and 5 bases from J; bases unmatched to any gene: 6. The V gene's germline CDR1 is KGHSH and CDR2 LQKENI. The CDR3 protein is CASSPDRVHETQYF. CDR3 DNA: TGTGCCAGCTCACCCGACAGGGTCCACGAGACCCAGTACTTC.

This chain connects TRBV29-1 to TRBJ2-2; D is perhaps TRBD1 (6 bases). The CDR3 is 15 residues long. Germline V CDR1 and CDR2: SQVTM, ANQGSEA. V dropped 6 bases and J dropped 4 bases, with 18 bases sitting between them. In DNA, the CDR3 is TGCAGCGTAGGGCCCAGGGGCGCGGGCACCGGGGAGCTGTTTTTT. Its translation is CSVGPRGAGTGELFF.

The chain employs TRBV5-1 and TRBJ2-5; D call uncertain. The CDR3 length is 13 residues. Germline V gene lookup returns CDR1 SGHRS and CDR2 YFSETQ. Trimming removed 0 bases from V and 5 bases from J, with 8 bases in between. CDR3 region: CASSLEARETQYF. Here the CDR3 DNA reads TGCGCCAGCAGCTTGGAAGCACGGGAGACCCAGTACTTC.

This rearrangement joins TRBV7-9 to TRBJ1-1, with a weak D call TRBD1 (6 bases). Trimming removed 5 bases at V and 7 bases at J, with 20 bases between. Germline CDR1 reads SEHNR; CDR2 reads FQNEAQ (reference sequence). The CDR3 runs to 15 residues. CDR3 DNA: TGTGCCAGCAGCCCCGTCTCTGGGGGGGCCGTTGAAGCTTTCTTT. It codes for CASSPVSGGAVEAFF.

The chain couples TRBV11-2 to TRBJ1-1; D gene ambiguous. Germline CDR1 is SGHAT and CDR2 is FQNNGV. Trimming removed 1 base at V and 1 base at J, with 7 bases between. This CDR3 spans 14 amino acids. The CDR3 protein is CASSLAGQNTEAFF. Here the CDR3 DNA reads TGTGCCAGCAGCTTAGCGGGTCAGAACACTGAAGCTTTCTTT.

The V call is TRBV19, the J call TRBJ1-2; a weak D match, TRBD1 (5 bases). CDR3 length equals 15 residues. Germline V gives CDR1 LNHDA, CDR2 SQIVND (reference sequence). Trimming took off 0 bases at V and 3 bases at J, with 11 bases between the two ends. The CDR3 spells CASSIEVDSYYGYTF. The CDR3 DNA reads TGTGCCAGTAGTATAGAGGTTGACAGTTACTATGGCTACACCTTC.

The J gene is TRBJ1-5, the V gene TRBV6-5, with D possibly matching TRBD1 (5 bases). CDR3 length equals 13 residues. V lost 8 bases and J 6 bases, leaving 14 bases between the germline ends. The germline V gene encodes CDR1 MNHEY and CDR2 SVGAGI. In nucleotides, the CDR3 is TGTGCCAGCTCGGGCTTCGGGGGTCAGCCCCAGCATTTT. As protein: CASSGFGGQPQHF.

The V call is TRBV10-2, the J call TRBJ2-1; D call uncertain. The germline gives CDR1 WSHSY, CDR2 SAAADI. V was pared by 6 bases and J by 0 bases, with 12 bases between. This CDR3 has 15 residues. CDR3 loop: CASRSFVASYNEQFF. DNA for the CDR3: TGCGCCAGCAGGTCTTTTGTGGCCTCCTACAATGAGCAGTTCTTC.

The rearrangement joins TRBV5-1 to TRBJ2-2; 10 bases match TRBD2. Germline values: CDR1 SGHRS, CDR2 YFSETQ. V lost 2 bases and J lost 6; bases outside the gene matches: 7. This CDR3 has 16 amino acids. The CDR3, as DNA: TGCGCCAGCAGCTTAACTAGCGGGAAGGTGGCCGGGGAGCTGTTTTTT. Protein product: CASSLTSGKVAGELFF. Together with reference TRBV5-1 and TRBJ2-2, the CDR3 gives the full variable domain: KAGVTQTPRYLIKTRGQQVTLSCSPISGHRSVSWYQQTPGQGLQFLFEYFSETQRNKGNFPGRFSGRQFSNSRSEMNVSTLELGDSALYLCASSLTSGKVAGELFFGEGSRLTVL.

The V gene is TRBV30, the J gene TRBJ1-6; D is undetermined. The CDR3 is 11 amino acids. V gave up 0 bases and J gave up 10 bases, with 4 bases separating them. The germline gives CDR1 GTSNPN, CDR2 SVGIG (reference sequence). CDR3 DNA sequence: TGTGCCTGGAGTGTTGGCTCACCCCTCCACTTT. Amino acids: CAWSVGSPLHF.

The chain carries TRBV4-3 and TRBJ1-1; D might be TRBD1 (6 bases). CDR1 is LGHNA and CDR2 is YSLEER in the germline V gene. The CDR3 is 16 amino acids. V was clipped by 2 bases and J by 7 bases, with 20 bases between them. Written as DNA, the CDR3 is TGCGCCAGCAGCCAAAAACCCTCTAGAGGGGGGGTTGAAGCTTTCTTT. Residues: CASSQKPSRGGVEAFF.

The chain joins TRBV5-8 to TRBJ1-1; no clear D gene. V dropped 0 bases and J dropped 1 base, with 4 bases sitting between them. This CDR3 has 13 residues. Germline assignment: CDR1 SGHTS and CDR2 YDEGEE. The CDR3 protein is CASSLDQNTEAFF. In DNA form, the CDR3 reads TGTGCCAGCAGCTTGGATCAGAACACTGAAGCTTTCTTT.

The genes are TRBV5-1 and TRBJ2-5, with D possibly TRBD1 on 7 matching bases. Trimming removed 4 bases from V and 4 bases from J, with 17 bases in between. The CDR3 contains 15 residues. Looked up from germline, CDR1 is SGHRS and CDR2 is YFSETQ. The CDR3 nucleotides read TGCGCCAGCAGCGGAGGGACAGTCCAAGGAGAGACCCAGTACTTC. Translation gives CASSGGTVQGETQYF.

This chain connects TRBV14 to TRBJ1-1, with D unresolved. This CDR3 comprises 14 residues. With 4 bases removed from V and 3 bases from J, the gap between germline ends came to 12 bases. CDR1 is SGHDN and CDR2 is FVKESK in the germline V gene. Written as DNA, the CDR3 is TGTGCCAGCAGCCTAAGCCCGGGGTACACTGAAGCTTTCTTT. Its translation is CASSLSPGYTEAFF. Filled out from reference TRBV14 and TRBJ1-1, the complete variable domain reads EAGVTQFPSHSVIEKGQTVTLRCDPISGHDNLYWYRRVMGKEIKFLLHFVKESKQDESGMPNNRFLAERTGGTYSTLKVQPAELEDSGVYFCASSLSPGYTEAFFGQGTRLTVV.

The chain has TRBV11-2 and TRBJ2-7, with 7 bases aligning to TRBD1. The junction had 10 bases not matched to a gene; V was cut back by 3 bases and J by 5 bases. The germline CDR1 and CDR2 sequences are SGHAT and FQNNGV. The CDR3 spans 15 residues. CDR3 sequence reads: CASSFTPDRINEQYF. The CDR3 DNA reads TGTGCCAGCAGCTTTACGCCGGACAGGATCAACGAGCAGTACTTC.

The gene calls are TRBV7-9 and TRBJ2-2, with D possibly matching TRBD1 (6 bases). Trimming cost V 5 bases and J 3 bases, with 16 bases left between them. The CDR3 contains 16 residues. Germline assignment: CDR1 SEHNR and CDR2 FQNEAQ (reference sequence). DNA of the CDR3: TGTGCCAGCAGCCGCGGACAGCCGAGGTACACCGGGGAGCTGTTTTTT. Its translation: CASSRGQPRYTGELFF.

The chain carries TRBV19 and TRBJ1-1, with TRBD1 matching 8 bases. CDR3 size: 17 residues. The germline V gene has CDR1 LNHDA and CDR2 SQIVND (reference sequence). The trim removed 7 bases at V and 5 bases at J, leaving 18 bases unmatched. This CDR3 reads CASTSRAGGVKSTEAFF. DNA of the CDR3: TGTGCCAGTACCTCCCGTGCAGGGGGCGTCAAGAGTACTGAAGCTTTCTTT.

The gene calls are TRBV5-6 and TRBJ2-7; the match to TRBD2 covers 11 bases. The germline gives CDR1 SGHDT, CDR2 YYEEEE. The CDR3 runs to 17 residues. The J segment lost 0 bases and the V segment lost 4 bases, leaving 9 bases of the junction unmatched. CDR3 sequence reads: CASSGTGTSGTSYEQYF. In DNA, the CDR3 is TGTGCCAGCAGCGGAACCGGGACTAGCGGTACCTCCTACGAGCAGTACTTC.

The V and J genes are TRBV4-3 and TRBJ1-3, with 12 bases lining up with TRBD1. This CDR3 has 19 amino acids. Germline V lookup: CDR1 LGHNA, CDR2 YSLEER. Germline trimming cut 4 bases from V and 2 bases from J; bases unmatched to any gene: 12. The CDR3 nucleotides are TGCGCCAGCAGCCTCATCGGTGGGACAGGGGGCCTCCCTGGAAACACCATATATTTT. As protein: CASSLIGGTGGLPGNTIYF.